The present TCR beta chain was sequenced within a study of blood T cell repertoires in COVID-19. Unmatched junction bases numbered 7, after V lost 2 bases and J lost 4 bases. The germline V gene encodes CDR1 SGHTA and CDR2 FQGTGA. The CDR3 consists of 16 residues. As originally analysed: Estimation of nucleated cell counts was performed using reference gene primer amplification. Profiling relied on immunoSEQ multiplex PCR, and the TCRdb table lists in-frame clones only, not all of them. That table supplies the V and J calls and clone size; D and trimming were determined from the DNA. The sample gives approximately 330,000 clones, around 90% of which show up once; around 8.9% is in the top ten.

The clonotype was recovered from a man aged 25-45 years with COVID-19, enrolled during active disease. Material for sequencing was peripheral blood. The V call is TRBV7-3, the J call TRBJ1-1; the match to TRBD1 covers 10 bases. The CDR3 DNA reads as TGTGCCAGCAGCTTATCGACAGGGGGCGGGACCACTGAAGCTTTCTTT. Its translation: CASSLSTGGGTTEAFF.